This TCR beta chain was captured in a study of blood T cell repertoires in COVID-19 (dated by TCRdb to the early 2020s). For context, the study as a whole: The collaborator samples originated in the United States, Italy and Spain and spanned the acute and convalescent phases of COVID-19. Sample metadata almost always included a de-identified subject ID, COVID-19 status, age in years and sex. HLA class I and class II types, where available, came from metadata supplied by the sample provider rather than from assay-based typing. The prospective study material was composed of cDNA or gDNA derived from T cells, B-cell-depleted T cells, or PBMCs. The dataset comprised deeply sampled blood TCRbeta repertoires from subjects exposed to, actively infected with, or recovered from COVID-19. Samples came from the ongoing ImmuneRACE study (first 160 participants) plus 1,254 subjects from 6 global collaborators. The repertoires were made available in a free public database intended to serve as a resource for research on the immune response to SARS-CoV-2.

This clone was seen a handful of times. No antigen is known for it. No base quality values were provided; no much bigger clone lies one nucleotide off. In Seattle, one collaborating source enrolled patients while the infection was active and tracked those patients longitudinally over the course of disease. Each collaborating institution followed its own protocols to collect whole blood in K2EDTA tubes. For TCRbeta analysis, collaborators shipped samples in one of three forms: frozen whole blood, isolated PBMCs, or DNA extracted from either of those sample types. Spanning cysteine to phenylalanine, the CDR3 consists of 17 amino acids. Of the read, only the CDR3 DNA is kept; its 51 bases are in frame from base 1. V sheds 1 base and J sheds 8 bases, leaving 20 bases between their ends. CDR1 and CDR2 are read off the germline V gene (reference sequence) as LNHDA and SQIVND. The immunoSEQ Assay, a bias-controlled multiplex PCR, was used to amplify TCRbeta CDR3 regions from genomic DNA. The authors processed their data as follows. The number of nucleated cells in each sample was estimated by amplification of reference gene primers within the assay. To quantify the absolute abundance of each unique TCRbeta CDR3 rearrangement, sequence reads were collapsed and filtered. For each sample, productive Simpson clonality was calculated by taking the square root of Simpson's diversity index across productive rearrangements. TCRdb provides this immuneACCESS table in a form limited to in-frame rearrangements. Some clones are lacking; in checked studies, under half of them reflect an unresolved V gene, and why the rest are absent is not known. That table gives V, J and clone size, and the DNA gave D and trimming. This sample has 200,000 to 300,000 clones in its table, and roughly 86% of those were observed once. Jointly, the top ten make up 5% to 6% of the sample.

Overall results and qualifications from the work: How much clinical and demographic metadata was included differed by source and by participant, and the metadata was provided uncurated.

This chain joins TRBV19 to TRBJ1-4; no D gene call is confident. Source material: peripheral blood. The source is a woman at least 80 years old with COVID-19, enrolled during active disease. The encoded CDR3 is CASSIGRREKPREKLFF. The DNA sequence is TGTGCCAGTAGTATAGGGAGGCGGGAAAAGCCTCGCGAAAAACTGTTTTTT.